A single sample gave rise to the 9 T cell receptor beta chains below, sequenced in a study of blood T cell repertoires in COVID-19. Measured with immunoSEQ multiplex PCR; TCRdb has only the in-frame clones, and not every one. The data show under 250,000 clones, with approximately 77% seen just once and approximately 4% held by the top ten. What was sequenced was peripheral blood. All receptors come from an elderly woman with acute or convalescent COVID-19.

V usage is TRBV7-9 and J usage is TRBJ1-1; TRBD1 might be the D (6 bases). The V gene lost 4 bases and the J gene lost 4 bases, with 10 bases spanning the gap. In germline, CDR1 is SEHNR, CDR2 FQNEAQ (reference sequence). The CDR3 runs 13 residues. For the CDR3, the DNA is TGTGCCAGCAGCTACGAACAGGGCACTGAAGCTTTCTTT. Protein: CASSYEQGTEAFF.

V and J are TRBV6-4 and TRBJ2-2; 8 bases fit TRBD2. The V segment lost 7 bases and the J segment 6 bases; nucleotides outside the gene matches: 4. The germline V gene encodes CDR1 MRHNA and CDR2 SNTAGT. The CDR3 spans 13 residues. In DNA form, the CDR3 reads TGTGCCAGCAAAAGCGGGGGCTCCGGGGAGCTGTTTTTT. The encoded protein is CASKSGGSGELFF.

The chain couples TRBV28 to TRBJ1-2, with TRBD1 as a possible D gene (6 bases). Germline CDR1 and CDR2: MDHEN and SYDVKM. The CDR3 extends over 14 amino acids. Trimming shortened V by 0 bases and J by 7 bases, and 12 bases separated the two germline ends. CDR3 sequence reads: CASSLWKGDGGYTF. In DNA form, the CDR3 reads TGTGCCAGCAGTTTATGGAAGGGGGACGGTGGCTACACCTTC.

The rearrangement joins TRBV28 to TRBJ2-5; 10 bases map to TRBD2. CDR1 and CDR2 (germline): MDHEN, SYDVKM. The CDR3 runs to 15 residues. The V and J ends lost 5 bases and 6 bases, in that order; junction bases with no gene match: 9. The CDR3 DNA reads TGTGCCAGCAGTAGCGGGGGGGCCGAGGGGAAGACCCAGTACTTC. Its protein is CASSSGGAEGKTQYF.

The V call is TRBV10-1, the J call TRBJ2-3; TRBD2 matches 8 bases. The junction had 15 bases not matched to a gene; V was cut back by 4 bases and J by 6 bases. The CDR3 length is 17 residues. The germline V gene has CDR1 WNHNN and CDR2 SYGVQD (reference sequence). CDR3 bases: TGCGCCAGCAGTGGAATACGGGGGGGCCTGTTTCCTGATACGCAGTATTTT. This codes for CASSGIRGGLFPDTQYF.

The chain employs TRBV7-9 and TRBJ2-3; D uncertain. CDR1 is SEHNR, CDR2 FQNEAQ, per germline (reference sequence). This CDR3 spans 15 amino acids. Trimming took off 4 bases at V and 2 bases at J, with 13 bases between the two ends. CDR3: CASSSVRINTDTQYF. As DNA, the CDR3 is TGTGCCAGCAGCTCGGTGCGGATTAACACAGATACGCAGTATTTT.

The count of this clone is one. V and J are TRBV3-1 (or the pseudogene TRBV3-2) and TRBJ1-1; D remains ambiguous. Germline V lookup: CDR1 LGHDT, CDR2 YNNKEL (reference sequence). V lost 2 bases and J lost 4, with 11 bases in between. CDR3 size: 14 residues. The CDR3 is CASSQRVDGTEAFF. The CDR3 DNA reads as TGTGCCAGCAGCCAACGGGTTGATGGCACTGAAGCTTTCTTT.

V usage is TRBV19 and J usage is TRBJ1-3; no clear D gene. Germline CDR1 reads LNHDA; CDR2 reads SQIVND (reference sequence). V lost 1 base and J 0 bases, leaving 10 bases between the germline ends. The CDR3 runs to 16 residues. In nucleotides, the CDR3 is TGTGCCAGTAGTATAGTAGGAGGGTCCTCTGGAAACACCATATATTTT. Translation gives CASSIVGGSSGNTIYF. Full variable domain (remainder filled in from reference TRBV19 and TRBJ1-3): DGGITQSPKYLFRKEGQNVTLSCEQNLNHDAMYWYRQDPGQGLRLIYYSQIVNDFQKGDIAEGYSVSREKKESFPLTVTSAQKNPTAFYLCASSIVGGSSGNTIYFGEGSWLTVV.

The chain couples TRBV12-3 or TRBV12-4 to TRBJ1-2, with D tentatively TRBD1 (6 bases). V lost 5 bases and J 7 bases, leaving 14 bases between the germline ends. The length of the CDR3 is 13 residues. The CDR3 loop reads CASSPRQEGGYTF. The CDR3 nucleotides are TGTGCCAGCAGTCCACGACAGGAAGGTGGCTACACCTTC.